This T cell receptor beta chain was identified in a study of blood T cell repertoires in COVID-19. Study summary: Samples came from the United States, Italy and Spain, spanning acute and convalescent COVID-19. The cDNA or gDNA used as material had been derived from T cells, B-cell-depleted T cells, or PBMCs.

V was clipped by 1 base and J by 2 bases; unmatched bases: 3. The V gene's germline CDR1 is MNHEY and CDR2 SVGAGI. The CDR3 totals 15 residues. Original processing notes: Amplified reference gene primers provided the basis for estimating nucleated cell counts. Data came from immunoSEQ multiplex PCR; TCRdb stores just in-frame clones and leaves some out. That table is the source of V, J and clone size, and D and trimming were worked out from the DNA. This sample yields roughly 180,000 clones, of which about 88% are seen a single time; around 5% belongs to the top ten. This rearrangement joins TRBV6-5 to TRBJ2-3, with 7 bases lining up with TRBD2. The sequence was obtained from a woman aged 45-59 years with COVID-19, enrolled during active disease. Material for sequencing was peripheral blood. The CDR3 here is CASSYLRGFTDTQYF. CDR3 in DNA: TGTGCCAGCAGTTACTTGCGGGGGTTCACAGATACGCAGTATTTT.